This record concerns one TCR beta chain sequence. The antigen is not known. The data stem from a study of early T cells in non-severe SARS-CoV-2 infection. Whole-study context: The authors sequenced bulk RNA from unsorted whole blood, leaving chains unpaired.

Individual cDNA molecules received unique molecular identifiers during library preparation. One entry per CDR3 protein results from TCRdb running MiXCR on the 5' RACE reads. Of around 61,000 distinct CDR3 sequences detected, roughly 12% appear once; the ten largest clones hold about 3%. General study findings and limits: Reliance on VDJdb matching favored anti-spike CD8 responses; private and CD4 specificities were missed.

Between the trimmed V and J ends, which lost 5 bases and 8 bases, there was a span of 7 bases. The CDR3 loop spans 12 amino acids. The sample taken for sequencing was whole blood. The genes are TRBV12-3 or TRBV12-4 and TRBJ1-6; D not certain. This TCR came from an adult who was a healthcare worker with PCR-confirmed SARS-CoV-2 infection or an uninfected control (not recorded which). DNA for the CDR3: TGTGCCAGCAGTCCCACAGATTCACCCCTCCACTTT. Protein: CASSPTDSPLHF.